The 29 T cell receptor beta chains below were found in one sample sequenced in a study of T cells after posttransplantation cyclophosphamide. Here immunoSEQ multiplex PCR was the method, and the copy in TCRdb shows in-frame clones only, minus some. The sample records roughly 30,000 clones, about 91% being singletons. The naive gate required viable CD3+CD4+ or CD3+CD8+ cells with CCR7+CD45RA+CD45RO-CD95-CD27+CD28+ phenotype. The sample taken for sequencing was naive CD4+ T cells sorted from blood. All receptors come from a man aged 30 to 45 in good health and a related stem cell transplant donor.

The chain links TRBV15 to TRBJ1-1; maybe TRBD1 (5 bases). V was trimmed by 1 base and J by 6 bases, leaving 15 bases between them. The germline V gene encodes CDR1 LNHNV and CDR2 YYDKDF (reference sequence). This CDR3 has 15 amino acids. The CDR3 sequence: CATSRGQGAGSEAFF. In DNA form, the CDR3 reads TGTGCCACCAGCAGAGGTCAGGGCGCCGGCTCTGAAGCTTTCTTT.

The CDR3 loop is CASSGRGLQPQHF. In nucleotides, the CDR3 is TGTGCCAGCAGTGGTAGGGGGCTTCAGCCCCAGCATTTT. This chain connects TRBV6-1 to TRBJ1-5, with 7 bases lining up with TRBD1. J gave up 6 bases and V 4 bases, and 3 bases lay outside the gene matches. In germline, CDR1 is MNHNS, CDR2 SASEGT. The CDR3 is made up of 13 amino acids.

The V call is TRBV7-9, the J call TRBJ1-1; 9 bases line up with TRBD1. Germline V gene sequence: CDR1 SEHNR, CDR2 FQNEAQ (reference sequence). V was clipped by 5 bases and J by 2 bases; unmatched bases: 6. This CDR3 is 15 amino acids long. The DNA for the CDR3 is TGTGCCAGCAGCCCGTGGACAGGGGAAAACACTGAAGCTTTCTTT. This gives the protein CASSPWTGENTEAFF.

The chain combines TRBV4-2 with TRBJ1-1; no reliable D call. The V end lost 1 base, the J end lost 3 bases, and 6 bases lay between the germline ends. CDR1 is LGHNA, CDR2 YNFKEQ, per germline. The CDR3 has 13 amino acids. CDR3 amino acids: CASSQALDTEAFF. For the CDR3, the DNA is TGTGCCAGCAGCCAAGCCCTTGACACTGAAGCTTTCTTT.

The gene calls are TRBV9 and TRBJ1-5; 10 bases match TRBD1. From germline, CDR1 is SGDLS and CDR2 YYNGEE. The CDR3 covers 17 residues. V was clipped by 3 bases and J by 5 bases; unmatched bases: 11. The CDR3, as DNA: TGTGCCAGCAGCGCGGAACCGGGACAGGGGTTAGATCAGCCCCAGCATTTT. Amino acid sequence: CASSAEPGQGLDQPQHF.

J is TRBJ2-5 and V is TRBV5-1, with D maybe TRBD1 (5 bases). Germline assignment: CDR1 SGHRS and CDR2 YFSETQ. V lost 0 bases and J 2 bases, leaving 11 bases between the germline ends. The length of the CDR3 is 15 residues. The DNA for the CDR3 is TGCGCCAGCAGCTTGGGTGGCAGGACACAAGAGACCCAGTACTTC. Its protein product is CASSLGGRTQETQYF.

The V gene is TRBV25-1, the J gene TRBJ1-1, with D possibly matching TRBD1 (5 bases). V lost 5 bases and J 10 bases, leaving 11 bases between the germline ends. This CDR3 has 11 amino acids. Germline V lookup: CDR1 MGHDK, CDR2 SYGVNS. CDR3 coding DNA: TGTGCCAGCAGTCAGGGCCTGGGAGCTTTCTTT. Translated, it gives CASSQGLGAFF.

This chain joins TRBV5-1 and TRBJ1-5, with D possibly matching TRBD1 (6 bases). The germline gives CDR1 SGHRS, CDR2 YFSETQ. This CDR3 contains 14 residues. Trimming cost V 1 base and J 6 bases, with 11 bases left between them. The CDR3 sequence: CASSLPGAGQPQHF. The CDR3 DNA sequence: TGCGCCAGCAGCTTGCCAGGGGCCGGTCAGCCCCAGCATTTT.

The rearrangement joins TRBV9 to TRBJ2-2; a possible D gene is TRBD2 (6 bases). V was cut by 0 bases and J by 3 bases, with 12 bases left in between. Germline V lookup: CDR1 SGDLS, CDR2 YYNGEE. The CDR3 extends over 16 amino acids. CDR3 DNA: TGTGCCAGCAGCGTAGTAGGCGGGGTAGACACCGGGGAGCTGTTTTTT. This translates into CASSVVGGVDTGELFF.

The chain employs TRBV10-3 and TRBJ2-2; 7 bases are a match to TRBD1. CDR1 and CDR2 (germline): ENHRY, SYGVKD. The CDR3 loop spans 16 amino acids. With 3 bases clipped from V and 7 bases from J, the junction kept 11 bases outside the gene matches. The CDR3 nucleotides are TGTGCCATCAGTGACCCGGAGGTAGGGGGCGGCGGGGAGCTGTTTTTT. This gives the protein CAISDPEVGGGGELFF.

V and J are TRBV2 and TRBJ1-4, with 12 bases that match TRBD1. This CDR3 is 16 amino acids long. Germline CDR1 is SNHLY and CDR2 is FYNNEI. Trimming at V came to 3 bases and at J to 5 bases, leaving 4 bases not matched to a gene. This chain's CDR3 is CASSEGQGAGNEKLFF. The CDR3 DNA follows: TGTGCCAGCAGTGAGGGACAGGGGGCAGGAAATGAAAAACTGTTTTTT.

This clone turned up a few times. The CDR3 DNA reads as TGTGCCAGCAGTTTCCCAGGGTTACCGGGAAACACCATATATTTT. Protein: CASSFPGLPGNTIYF. V is TRBV28 and J is TRBJ1-3, with D possibly TRBD1 on 5 matching bases. Trimming left V 3 bases short and J 4 bases short, with 13 bases between. The CDR3 is 15 residues long. Looked up from germline, CDR1 is MDHEN and CDR2 is SYDVKM.

The rearrangement links TRBV2 to TRBJ1-6; D is undetermined. V shed 10 bases and J shed 9 bases, with 7 bases lying between them. Germline CDR1 is SNHLY and CDR2 is FYNNEI. The CDR3 is 10 residues long. CDR3 region: CATTLSPLHF. CDR3 DNA: TGTGCCACCACTCTTTCACCCCTCCACTTT. The full variable domain, with the rest looked up from reference TRBV2 and TRBJ1-6, is EPEVTQTPSHQVTQMGQEVILRCVPISNHLYFYWYRQILGQKVEFLVSFYNNEISEKSEIFDDQFSVERPDGSNFTLKIRSTKLEDSAMYFCATTLSPLHFGNGTRLTVT.

The rearrangement joins TRBV7-3 to TRBJ2-1; the D gene is possibly TRBD2 (7 bases). The V gene's germline CDR1 is SGHTA and CDR2 FQGTGA. CDR3 size: 16 residues. V lost 1 base and J 4 bases, leaving 14 bases between the germline ends. CDR3 sequence reads: CASSLIRRGRYNEQFF. As DNA, the CDR3 is TGTGCCAGCAGCTTAATTCGGCGGGGGCGATACAATGAGCAGTTCTTC. Combining the CDR3 with reference TRBV7-3 and TRBJ2-1 gives the whole variable domain GAGVSQTPSNKVTEKGKYVELRCDPISGHTALYWYRQSLGQGPEFLIYFQGTGAADDSGLPNDRFFAVRPEGSVSTLKIQRTERGDSAVYLCASSLIRRGRYNEQFFGPGTRLTVL.

The V gene is TRBV7-9, the J gene TRBJ2-3, with D maybe TRBD1 (6 bases). Germline V gives CDR1 SEHNR, CDR2 FQNEAQ (reference sequence). The CDR3 consists of 14 residues. V lost 1 base and J lost 3, with 8 bases in between. The CDR3, as DNA: TGTGCCAGCAGCTTAGGGGGGCAGACAGATACGCAGTATTTT. This codes for CASSLGGQTDTQYF.

This chain uses TRBV2 with TRBJ2-3, with D uncertain. The V gene's germline CDR1 is SNHLY and CDR2 FYNNEI. The CDR3 length is 13 residues. Trimming removed 4 bases from V and 1 base from J, with 6 bases in between. The DNA for the CDR3 is TGTGCCAGCAGTGCCCTCCGCACAGATACGCAGTATTTT. Translating gives CASSALRTDTQYF.

The rearrangement links TRBV6-1 to TRBJ1-6; D remains unclear. The ends were cut back, 10 bases at V and 2 bases at J, with 12 bases in the middle. CDR1 and CDR2 from the germline V gene are MNHNS and SASEGT. This CDR3 has 14 amino acids. DNA for the CDR3: TGTGCCATCGACGGAGGAGCCTATAATTCACCCCTCCACTTT. Its protein is CAIDGGAYNSPLHF.

J is TRBJ2-2 and V is TRBV14; D is undetermined. Germline lookup yields CDR1 SGHDN and CDR2 FVKESK. The length of the CDR3 is 14 residues. Trimming took off 4 bases at V and 1 base at J, with 7 bases between the two ends. CDR3: CASSRAGNTGELFF. The CDR3, as DNA: TGTGCCAGCAGCCGGGCAGGGAACACCGGGGAGCTGTTTTTT.

This chain uses TRBV29-1 with TRBJ2-7, with a possible D match to TRBD1 (6 bases). Trimming left V 4 bases short and J 1 base short, with 11 bases between. Germline V gene data show CDR1 as SQVTM and CDR2 as ANQGSEA. This CDR3 is built from 13 residues. CDR3 sequence (DNA): TGCAGCGTTGGACAGGAAGAATCCTACGAGCAGTACTTC. It specifies CSVGQEESYEQYF.

V gene TRBV9 combines with J gene TRBJ2-5; D gene unclear. Trimming cost V 0 bases and J 1 base, with 10 bases left between them. Germline CDR1 is SGDLS and CDR2 is YYNGEE. There are 15 residues in the CDR3. Written as DNA, the CDR3 is TGTGCCAGCAGCGTAGTTTCTGGGCTCCAAGAGACCCAGTACTTC. Protein: CASSVVSGLQETQYF. Looking up the rest from reference TRBV9 and TRBJ2-5 gives the full variable domain: DSGVTQTPKHLITATGQRVTLRCSPRSGDLSVYWYQQSLDQGLQFLIQYYNGEERAKGNILERFSAQQFPDLHSELNLSSLELGDSALYFCASSVVSGLQETQYFGPGTRLLVL.

This sequence joins TRBV5-1 and TRBJ2-1; 7 bases line up with TRBD1. After removal of 4 bases from V and 0 bases from J, the junction contained 4 bases not matched to a gene. CDR3 length: 15 residues. Germline-derived CDR1 and CDR2 are SGHRS and YFSETQ. CDR3 nucleotide sequence: TGCGCCAGCAGCCACCGGGACAGCTCCTACAATGAGCAGTTCTTC. It translates to CASSHRDSSYNEQFF. The full variable domain, with the rest looked up from reference TRBV5-1 and TRBJ2-1, is KAGVTQTPRYLIKTRGQQVTLSCSPISGHRSVSWYQQTPGQGLQFLFEYFSETQRNKGNFPGRFSGRQFSNSRSEMNVSTLELGDSALYLCASSHRDSSYNEQFFGPGTRLTVL.

The chain links TRBV11-2 to TRBJ1-2; 7 bases map to TRBD1. The CDR3 sequence is 13 residues long. The junction had 6 bases not matched to a gene; V was cut back by 3 bases and J by 8 bases. Germline V CDR1 and CDR2: SGHAT, FQNNGV. The CDR3: CASSFDRVRGYTF. For the CDR3, the DNA is TGTGCCAGCAGCTTTGACAGGGTCCGGGGCTACACCTTC.

This clone was seen only once. The V gene is TRBV9, the J gene TRBJ1-1, with D unresolved. The CDR3 consists of 14 residues. Germline values: CDR1 SGDLS, CDR2 YYNGEE. The ends were cut back, 0 bases at V and 1 base at J, with 7 bases in the middle. The CDR3 nucleotides are TGTGCCAGCAGCGTAGGGGGAGCGAACACTGAAGCTTTCTTT. Translating gives CASSVGGANTEAFF.

This clone is a singleton in its sample. The genes are TRBV11-2 and TRBJ1-6; 9 bases align to TRBD1. The germline CDR1 and CDR2 sequences are SGHAT and FQNNGV. Trimming cost V 5 bases and J 10 bases; bases outside gene matches: 12. This CDR3 contains 16 residues. The CDR3 sequence: CASSRDREQGGSPLHF. CDR3 bases: TGTGCCAGCAGCCGGGACAGGGAACAGGGGGGCTCACCCCTCCACTTT. The entire variable domain, with the rest obtained from reference TRBV11-2 and TRBJ1-6, is as follows: EAGVAQSPRYKIIEKRQSVAFWCNPISGHATLYWYQQILGQGPKLLIQFQNNGVVDDSQLPKDRFSAERLKGVDSTLKIQPAKLEDSAVYLCASSRDREQGGSPLHFGNGTRLTVT.

This clone came up a few times. The J gene is TRBJ1-3, the V gene TRBV4-1; 8 nucleotides match TRBD1. Trimming took 2 bases from V and 5 from J; bases not matched to a gene: 2. The CDR3 totals 14 residues. The germline gives CDR1 MGHRA, CDR2 YSYEKL. CDR3 sequence: CASSQQGARNTIYF. The DNA of the CDR3 is TGCGCCAGCAGCCAACAGGGGGCTAGAAACACCATATATTTT.

The chain carries TRBV7-9 and TRBJ1-1; 7 bases agree with TRBD1. The CDR3 runs 14 residues. Looked up from germline, CDR1 is SEHNR and CDR2 is FQNEAQ (reference sequence). Trimming took 0 bases from V and 5 from J; bases not matched to a gene: 3. As DNA, the CDR3 is TGTGCCAGCAGCTTAGCGACAGGGCATACTGAAGCTTTCTTT. Translating it yields CASSLATGHTEAFF.

V gene TRBV5-5 combines with J gene TRBJ1-2, with no clear D. This CDR3 region has 15 residues. The ends were cut back, 4 bases at V and 2 bases at J, with 15 bases in the middle. The V gene's germline CDR1 is SGHKS and CDR2 YYEKEE (reference sequence). The DNA for the CDR3 is TGTGCCAGCAGCCCCGACCCCGGGGTGAACTATGGCTACACCTTC. Amino acids: CASSPDPGVNYGYTF.

In this sample, this clone turned up once. This chain uses TRBV6-6 with TRBJ2-7; D may be TRBD1 (6 bases). The CDR3 sequence is 12 residues long. CDR1 MNHNY and CDR2 SVGAGI come from the germline V gene (reference sequence). The germline V and J ends were trimmed by 10 bases and 0 bases, with 10 bases remaining between them. The CDR3 protein is CATEDSSYEQYF. The DNA for the CDR3 is TGTGCCACCGAGGACAGCTCCTACGAGCAGTACTTC.

This chain links TRBV5-4 with TRBJ2-2, with D hard to call. This CDR3 region has 13 residues. The V end lost 4 bases, the J end lost 1 base, and 5 bases lay between the germline ends. Germline CDR1 SGHNT, CDR2 YYREEE (reference sequence). The CDR3 loop is CASSRGNTGELFF. CDR3 sequence (DNA): TGTGCCAGCAGCCGAGGGAACACCGGGGAGCTGTTTTTT. The entire variable domain, with the rest obtained from reference TRBV5-4 and TRBJ2-2, is as follows: ETGVTQSPTHLIKTRGQQVTLRCSSQSGHNTVSWYQQALGQGPQFIFQYYREEENGRGNFPPRFSGLQFPNYSSELNVNALELDDSALYLCASSRGNTGELFFGEGSRLTVL.